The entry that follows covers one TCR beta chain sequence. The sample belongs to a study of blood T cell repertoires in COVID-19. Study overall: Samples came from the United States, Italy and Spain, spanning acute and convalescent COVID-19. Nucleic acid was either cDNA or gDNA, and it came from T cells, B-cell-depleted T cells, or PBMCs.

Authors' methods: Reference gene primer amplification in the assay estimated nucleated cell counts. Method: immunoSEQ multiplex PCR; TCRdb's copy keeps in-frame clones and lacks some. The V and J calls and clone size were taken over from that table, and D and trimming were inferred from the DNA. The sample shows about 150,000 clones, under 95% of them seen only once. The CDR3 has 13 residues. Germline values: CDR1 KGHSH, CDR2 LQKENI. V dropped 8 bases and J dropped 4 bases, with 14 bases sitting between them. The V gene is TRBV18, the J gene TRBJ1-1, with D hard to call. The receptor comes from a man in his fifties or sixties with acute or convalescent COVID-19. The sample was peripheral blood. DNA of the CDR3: TGTGCCAGCCTGACTACCCGGGGCACTGAAGCTTTCTTT. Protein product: CASLTTRGTEAFF.